The 31 T cell receptor beta chains presented below share a single source sample, sequenced in a study of human T cells and chemical hapten exposure. Time point of the sample: patch test 1, 2 weeks after DPC sensitization. Treatment meaning: therapeutic diphenylcyclopropenone sensitization with weekly scalp DPC. TCRdb itself ran the RACE reads through MiXCR, one entry per CDR3 protein. The sample yields approximately 57,000 distinct CDR3 sequences, about 9.6% seen once. The material was whole blood, obtained in connection with sensitization to the hapten diphenylcyclopropenone (DPC). These TCRs come from a woman in her 40s with alopecia areata. Some clones in this sample may be carry-over from other donors' samples.

Ten or more counts support this clonotype. The V and J genes are TRBV19 and TRBJ1-5, with a possible D match to TRBD1 (6 bases). Trimming took off 6 bases at V and 4 bases at J, with 13 bases between the two ends. The germline CDR1 and CDR2 sequences are LNHDA and SQIVND (reference sequence). This CDR3 comprises 14 residues. The CDR3 DNA follows: TGTGCCAGTAGGTTGGTCCAGGGGAATCAGCCCCAGCATTTT. Translating gives CASRLVQGNQPQHF.

This clonotype was observed a few times. This chain links TRBV6-6 with TRBJ1-2, with TRBD1 matching over 10 bases. Germline CDR1 reads MNHNY; CDR2 reads SVGAGI (reference sequence). The CDR3 consists of 15 residues. V was pared by 0 bases and J by 3 bases, with 1 base of the junction left unmatched. The CDR3 spells CASSYSGTGDYGYTF. CDR3 DNA: TGTGCCAGCAGTTACTCCGGGACAGGGGACTATGGCTACACCTTC.

This clonotype appeared many times. The V gene is TRBV4-1, the J gene TRBJ2-7; D ambiguous. The CDR3 is 14 residues long. Germline values: CDR1 MGHRA, CDR2 YSYEKL. The germline V and J ends were trimmed by 5 bases and 5 bases, with 16 bases remaining between them. This chain's CDR3 is CASSSRLSRDEQYF. The CDR3 coding sequence is TGCGCCAGCAGCTCTCGACTGAGCCGAGACGAGCAGTACTTC.

The table lists this clonotype with a few counts. The gene calls are TRBV9 and TRBJ2-5; TRBD2 agrees at 8 bases. Germline V gene lookup returns CDR1 SGDLS and CDR2 YYNGEE. Losses at the gene ends were 0 bases for V and 5 bases for J; bases not matched to a gene: 6. The CDR3 has 15 residues. Written as DNA, the CDR3 is TGTGCCAGCAGCGTAGCTACGGGGGGGCCCGAGACCCAGTACTTC. Amino acid sequence: CASSVATGGPETQYF.

V usage is TRBV30 and J usage is TRBJ1-6; maybe TRBD1 (6 bases). Trimming took off 0 bases at V and 0 bases at J, with 9 bases between the two ends. Germline loops: CDR1 GTSNPN, CDR2 SVGIG (reference sequence). The CDR3 has 16 residues. CDR3 sequence reads: CAWSVGGNSYNSPLHF. The CDR3 region has the DNA TGTGCCTGGAGTGTAGGGGGGAACTCCTATAATTCACCCCTCCACTTT.

Note on this clonotype: A much larger clone lies one base from this, so it may be a read error. This chain uses TRBV4-2 with TRBJ2-2; D perhaps matches TRBD1 (6 bases). The CDR3 is 16 residues long. Per the germline V gene, CDR1 is LGHNA and CDR2 is YNFKEQ. CDR3 sequence reads: CVSSQVTQGNTGELFF. DNA of the CDR3: TGTGTCAGCAGCCAAGTTACACAGGGGAACACCGGGGAGCTGTTTTTT.

With respect to this clonotype: Being one base from a much bigger clone, this may be a read error. This sequence joins TRBV7-9 and TRBJ2-3; weak D call: TRBD2 (7 bases). This CDR3 is 16 amino acids long. CDR1 and CDR2 from the germline V gene are SEHNR and FQNEAQ (reference sequence). CDR3 region: CVSGAPDRLSTDTQYF. DNA of the CDR3: TGTGTCAGCGGGGCTCCTGACAGGCTCAGCACAGATACGCAGTATTTT.

In this sample, this clonotype turned up once. The chain joins TRBV30 to TRBJ2-7; TRBD1 might be the D (6 bases). The CDR3 is 15 residues long. V was shortened by 0 bases and J by 2 bases, with 14 bases between the two germline ends. Per germline, CDR1 GTSNPN and CDR2 SVGIG (reference sequence). The CDR3 reads CAWSVRLGGPYEQYF. In nucleotides, the CDR3 is TGTGCCTGGAGTGTACGGCTAGGGGGTCCCTACGAGCAGTACTTC.

This clonotype was recorded a few times. The V call is TRBV10-3, the J call TRBJ1-1; possibly TRBD1 for D (5 bases). Germline values: CDR1 ENHRY, CDR2 SYGVKD. Trimming shortened V by 8 bases and J by 5 bases, and 18 bases separated the two germline ends. The CDR3 runs 14 residues. The CDR3 sequence is CAIQGTGGRTEAFF. Here the CDR3 DNA reads TGTGCCATCCAGGGTACGGGAGGGAGGACTGAAGCTTTCTTT.

This clonotype has only a few counts. V usage is TRBV15 and J usage is TRBJ1-1; no clear D. This CDR3 is built from 13 residues. V lost 3 bases to trimming and J lost 1 base, with 6 bases between them. Germline CDR1 is LNHNV and CDR2 is YYDKDF (reference sequence). CDR3 nucleotide sequence: TGTGCCACCAGCAGTTATAAGAACACTGAAGCTTTCTTT. It translates to CATSSYKNTEAFF.

The rearrangement uses TRBV9 and TRBJ1-1, with D possibly being TRBD1 (5 bases). Trimming left V 3 bases short and J 0 bases short, with 21 bases between. This CDR3 has 18 amino acids. Germline V gene sequence: CDR1 SGDLS, CDR2 YYNGEE. The CDR3, as DNA: TGTGCCAGCAGCGCCGAGGGGCCGACGGGGAGCATGAACACTGAAGCTTTCTTT. This gives the protein CASSAEGPTGSMNTEAFF.

The J gene is TRBJ1-5, the V gene TRBV14, with D perhaps TRBD1 (6 bases). Trimming left V 3 bases short and J 0 bases short, with 12 bases between. CDR1 is SGHDN, CDR2 FVKESK, per germline. CDR3 size: 16 residues. The CDR3 bases are TGTGCCAGCAGCCAGCCCAGGGGATCTAGCAATCAGCCCCAGCATTTT. It yields the protein CASSQPRGSSNQPQHF.

The genes are TRBV7-8 and TRBJ2-1; D may be TRBD2 (6 bases). The CDR3 contains 13 residues. CDR1 is SGHVS, CDR2 FQNEAQ, per germline. V lost 1 base, J lost 6 bases, and 7 bases lay in between. In DNA, the CDR3 is TGTGCCAGCAGCTTAGGGGGACTCAATGAGCAGTTCTTC. This encodes CASSLGGLNEQFF.

V gene TRBV7-9 combines with J gene TRBJ1-4; the D is unclear. Trimming pared 5 bases from V and 0 bases from J, leaving 10 bases between. The CDR3 covers 15 residues. Germline CDR1 reads SEHNR; CDR2 reads FQNEAQ (reference sequence). The CDR3 DNA is TGTGCCAGCAGCGCACCACTTGCAACTAATGAAAAACTGTTTTTT. It is translated as CASSAPLATNEKLFF.

This clonotype was seen more than once but under ten times. The rearrangement joins TRBV6-2 or TRBV6-3 to TRBJ1-5; possibly TRBD1 for D (5 bases). In germline, CDR1 is MNHEY, CDR2 SVGEGT. Trimming pared 5 bases from V and 3 bases from J, leaving 11 bases between. The CDR3 length is 14 residues. CDR3 DNA sequence: TGTGCCAGCAGTCCGGACAACACCAATCAGCCCCAGCATTTT. Its protein product is CASSPDNTNQPQHF.

Written as DNA, the CDR3 is TGTGCCAGCAGCTGGGACCCTAACACCGGGGAGCTGTTTTTT. Amino acid sequence: CASSWDPNTGELFF. The chain carries TRBV7-3 and TRBJ2-2; D may correspond to TRBD1 or TRBD2 (5 bases each). V was clipped by 4 bases and J by 2 bases, with 8 bases between them. This CDR3 region has 14 residues. CDR1 is SGHTA and CDR2 is FQGTGA in the germline V gene.

The rearrangement links TRBV18 to TRBJ1-6; unclear D gene. Trimming took off 1 base at V and 0 bases at J, with 13 bases between the two ends. The length of the CDR3 is 18 residues. Germline V CDR1 and CDR2: KGHSH, LQKENI. The chain's CDR3 is CASSPLIVGSSYNSPLHF. In DNA form, the CDR3 reads TGTGCCAGCTCACCACTAATCGTGGGGAGCTCCTATAATTCACCCCTCCACTTT.

The chain is built from TRBV28 and TRBJ2-3, with D perhaps matching TRBD2 (6 bases). The CDR3 has 12 amino acids. CDR1 MDHEN and CDR2 SYDVKM come from the germline V gene. Deletions cut 3 bases from V and 9 bases from J, with 10 bases between. The CDR3 spells CASSLDYRTQYF. The CDR3 nucleotides read TGTGCCAGCAGTTTGGACTACCGAACGCAGTATTTT.

In its sample, this clonotype was seen a few times. CDR3 in DNA: TGTGCCATCAGTGGATACTTCGACCCCGTCAACACTGAAGCTTTCTTT. Protein sequence: CAISGYFDPVNTEAFF. The J gene is TRBJ1-1, the V gene TRBV10-3; no definite D call. The CDR3 contains 16 residues. The germline gives CDR1 ENHRY, CDR2 SYGVKD. Trimming stripped 4 bases from V and 2 bases from J, with 17 bases between.

This clonotype was recorded at least ten times. The chain links TRBV3-1 to TRBJ2-2; D remains ambiguous. Trimming cost V 1 base and J 6 bases, with 12 bases left between them. Per germline, CDR1 LGHDT and CDR2 YNNKEL (reference sequence). The length of the CDR3 is 15 residues. The CDR3 DNA is TGTGCCAGCAGCCAAGGATGGACGGTACCCGGGGAGCTGTTTTTT. Amino acid sequence: CASSQGWTVPGELFF.

The chain uses TRBV29-1 and TRBJ1-2, with TRBD1 matching over 8 bases. J was trimmed by 6 bases and V by 0 bases; bases with no gene match: 9. CDR1 and CDR2 from the germline V gene are SQVTM and ANQGSEA. The CDR3 loop spans 15 amino acids. In DNA form, the CDR3 reads TGCAGCGTTGAAGAGGGCGCAGGGGGCGCGAATGGCTACACCTTC. Amino acid sequence: CSVEEGAGGANGYTF.

Comments on this clonotype: A junction end diverges from the germline sequence, so it may reflect a read error. V gene TRBV28 combines with J gene TRBJ2-7, with unresolved D. The CDR3 length is 12 residues. Germline V gene data show CDR1 as MDHEN and CDR2 as SYDVKM. Here the CDR3 reads CASSLRVYGQYF. CDR3 DNA: TGTGCCAGCAGTTTAAGGGTCTACGGGCAGTACTTC.

This clonotype occurred many times. The CDR3 here is CASSQDYAARAHEKLFF. The CDR3, as DNA: TGCGCCAGCAGCCAAGATTATGCAGCTCGGGCCCATGAAAAACTGTTTTTT. The chain joins TRBV4-3 to TRBJ1-4; D gene ambiguous. The CDR3 extends over 17 amino acids. The germline V gene has CDR1 LGHNA and CDR2 YSLEER. V was clipped by 0 bases and J by 6 bases, with 17 bases between them.

This clonotype showed up many times. This chain uses TRBV7-9 with TRBJ2-3; 12 bases are a match to TRBD2. Germline assignment: CDR1 SEHNR and CDR2 FQNEAQ (reference sequence). The ends lost 5 bases at V and 2 bases at J; junction bases unmatched: 5. The CDR3 length is 16 residues. The CDR3 loop reads CASSPGLAGYTDTQYF. The CDR3 DNA follows: TGTGCCAGCAGCCCAGGACTAGCGGGATACACAGATACGCAGTATTTT.

This chain uses TRBV4-1 with TRBJ2-1; 9 bases match TRBD2. The V and J ends lost 8 bases and 4 bases, in that order; junction bases with no gene match: 6. This CDR3 region has 14 residues. The germline V gene has CDR1 MGHRA and CDR2 YSYEKL. The CDR3 loop is CASAGGPLYNEQFF. The CDR3 nucleotides read TGCGCCAGCGCGGGGGGGCCGCTATACAATGAGCAGTTCTTC.

This chain links TRBV2 with TRBJ2-3; either TRBD1 or TRBD2 may supply D (5 bases each). V lost 8 bases and J 6 bases, leaving 15 bases between the germline ends. Germline lookup yields CDR1 SNHLY and CDR2 FYNNEI. The CDR3 length is 13 residues. CDR3 in amino acids: CASAGTFGDTQYF. CDR3 nucleotide sequence: TGTGCCAGCGCCGGGACCTTCGGGGATACGCAGTATTTT.

This clonotype was found a few times. The chain recombines TRBV5-1 with TRBJ2-2, with D possibly TRBD1 on 5 matching bases. V lost 5 bases, J lost 0 bases, and 5 bases lay in between. CDR1 SGHRS and CDR2 YFSETQ come from the germline V gene. The CDR3 loop spans 13 amino acids. The CDR3 protein is CASRGANTGELFF. DNA for the CDR3: TGCGCCAGCAGAGGGGCGAACACCGGGGAGCTGTTTTTT.

Many counts were recorded for this clonotype. V usage is TRBV28 and J usage is TRBJ2-2; TRBD1 aligns across 12 bases. The CDR3 covers 17 residues. The trim removed 4 bases at V and 6 bases at J, leaving 9 bases unmatched. The germline gives CDR1 MDHEN, CDR2 SYDVKM. CDR3 in amino acids: CASSSPGQGAHAGELFF. CDR3 nucleotides: TGTGCCAGCAGTTCCCCGGGACAGGGGGCGCACGCCGGGGAGCTGTTTTTT.

The V call is TRBV6-6, the J call TRBJ2-5; TRBD2 aligns across 7 bases. CDR1 and CDR2 (germline): MNHNY, SVGAGI (reference sequence). J was trimmed by 3 bases and V by 2 bases; bases with no gene match: 0. The length of the CDR3 is 13 residues. CDR3 nucleotides: TGTGCCAGCAGTTACGCGGGGGAAGAGACCCAGTACTTC. Encoded protein: CASSYAGEETQYF.

The chain links TRBV19 to TRBJ2-3; D ambiguous. The CDR3 runs to 14 residues. Per germline, CDR1 LNHDA and CDR2 SQIVND (reference sequence). Trimming cost V 2 bases and J 0 bases, with 6 bases left between them. The CDR3 is CASSIQQSTDTQYF. In DNA, the CDR3 is TGTGCCAGTAGTATACAACAGAGCACAGATACGCAGTATTTT.

At least ten counts were recorded for this clonotype. The chain carries TRBV11-2 and TRBJ2-7; D is perhaps TRBD1 or TRBD2 (5 bases each). V dropped 2 bases and J dropped 5 bases, with 19 bases sitting between them. The CDR3 is made up of 16 amino acids. Germline V gene data show CDR1 as SGHAT and CDR2 as FQNNGV. Here the CDR3 DNA reads TGTGCCAGCAGCTTAAATAGAGGGGCAGGGTCCCACGAGCAGTACTTC. It is translated as CASSLNRGAGSHEQYF.